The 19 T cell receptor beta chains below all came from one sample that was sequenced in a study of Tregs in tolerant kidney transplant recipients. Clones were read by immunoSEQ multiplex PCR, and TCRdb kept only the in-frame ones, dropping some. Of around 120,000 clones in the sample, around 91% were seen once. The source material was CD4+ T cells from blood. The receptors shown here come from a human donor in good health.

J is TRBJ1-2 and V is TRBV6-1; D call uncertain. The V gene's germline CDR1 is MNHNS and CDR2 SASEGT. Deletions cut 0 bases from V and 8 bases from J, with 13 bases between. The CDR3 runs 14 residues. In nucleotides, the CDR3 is TGTGCCAGCAGTGAAGCGTTGAGGGCGGCCGGCTACACCTTC. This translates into CASSEALRAAGYTF.

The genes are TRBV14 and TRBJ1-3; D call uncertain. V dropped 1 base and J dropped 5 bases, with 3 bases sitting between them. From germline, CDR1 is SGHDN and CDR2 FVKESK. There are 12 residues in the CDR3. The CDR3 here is CASSQVRNTIYF. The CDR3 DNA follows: TGTGCCAGCAGCCAAGTCCGAAACACCATATATTTT.

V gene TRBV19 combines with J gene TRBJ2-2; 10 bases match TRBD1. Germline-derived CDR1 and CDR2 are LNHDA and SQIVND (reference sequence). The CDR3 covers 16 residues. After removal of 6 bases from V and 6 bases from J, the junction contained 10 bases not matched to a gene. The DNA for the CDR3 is TGTGCCAGTAGGGCTCTGGGACAGGGGATTTCCGGGGAGCTGTTTTTT. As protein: CASRALGQGISGELFF.

This CDR3 is CAWNAAGGKNEQFF. The CDR3 DNA reads as TGTGCCTGGAACGCAGCGGGAGGTAAGAATGAGCAGTTCTTC. This chain joins TRBV30 and TRBJ2-1; 9 bases match TRBD2. Germline CDR1 and CDR2: GTSNPN and SVGIG (reference sequence). This CDR3 contains 14 residues. With V trimmed by 4 bases and J by 7 bases, 8 bases remained unmatched.

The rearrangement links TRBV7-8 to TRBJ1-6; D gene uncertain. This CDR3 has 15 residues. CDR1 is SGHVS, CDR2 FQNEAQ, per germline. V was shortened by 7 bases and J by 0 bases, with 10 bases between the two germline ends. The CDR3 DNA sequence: TGTGCCAGCACGTCTGTAAGCTCCTATAATTCACCCCTCCACTTT. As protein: CASTSVSSYNSPLHF.

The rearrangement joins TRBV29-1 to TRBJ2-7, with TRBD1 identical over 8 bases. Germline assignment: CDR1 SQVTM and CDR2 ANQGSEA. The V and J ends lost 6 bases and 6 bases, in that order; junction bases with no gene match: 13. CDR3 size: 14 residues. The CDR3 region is CSVAERTGWAEQYF. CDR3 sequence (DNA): TGCAGCGTGGCCGAAAGGACAGGGTGGGCCGAGCAGTACTTC.

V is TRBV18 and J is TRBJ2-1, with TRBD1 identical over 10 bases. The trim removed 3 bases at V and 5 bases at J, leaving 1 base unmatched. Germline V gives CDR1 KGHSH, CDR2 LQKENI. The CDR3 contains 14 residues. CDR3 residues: CASSPGQGNNEQFF. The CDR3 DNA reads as TGTGCCAGCTCACCGGGACAGGGGAACAATGAGCAGTTCTTC.

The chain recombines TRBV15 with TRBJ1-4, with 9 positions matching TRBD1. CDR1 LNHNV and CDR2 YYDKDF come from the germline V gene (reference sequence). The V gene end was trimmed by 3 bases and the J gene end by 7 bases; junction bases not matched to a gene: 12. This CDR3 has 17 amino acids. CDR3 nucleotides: TGTGCCACCAGCAGGTGGGGGACAGGGCAGGGTAGTGAAAAACTGTTTTTT. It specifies CATSRWGTGQGSEKLFF.

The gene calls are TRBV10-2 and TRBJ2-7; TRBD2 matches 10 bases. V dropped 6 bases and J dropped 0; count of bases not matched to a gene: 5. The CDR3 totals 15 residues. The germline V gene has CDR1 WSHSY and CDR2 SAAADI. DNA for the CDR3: TGCGCCAGCAGCCCCACTAGCGGGGCCTCCTACGAGCAGTACTTC. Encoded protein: CASSPTSGASYEQYF.

The CDR3 is CASSIGWTGGSNQPQHF. CDR3 DNA sequence: TGTGCCAGTAGTATAGGCTGGACAGGGGGGAGCAATCAGCCCCAGCATTTT. The chain carries TRBV19 and TRBJ1-5, with 10 bases that match TRBD1. CDR3 length: 17 amino acids. The V gene's germline CDR1 is LNHDA and CDR2 SQIVND (reference sequence). The J segment lost 1 base and the V segment lost 1 base, leaving 4 bases of the junction unmatched.

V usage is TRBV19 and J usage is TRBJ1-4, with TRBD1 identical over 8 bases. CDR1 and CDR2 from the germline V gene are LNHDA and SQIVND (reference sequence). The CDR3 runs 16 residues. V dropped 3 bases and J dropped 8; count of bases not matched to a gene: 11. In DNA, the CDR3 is TGTGCCAGTAGTATGGGGATGGACAGGGCGGGAGAAAAACTGTTTTTT. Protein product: CASSMGMDRAGEKLFF.

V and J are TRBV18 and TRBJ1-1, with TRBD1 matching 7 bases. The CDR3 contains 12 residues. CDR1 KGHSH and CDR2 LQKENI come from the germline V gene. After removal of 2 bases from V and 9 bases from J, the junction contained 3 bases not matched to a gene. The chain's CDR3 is CASSPADRKAFF. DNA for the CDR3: TGTGCCAGCTCACCAGCGGACAGGAAAGCTTTCTTT. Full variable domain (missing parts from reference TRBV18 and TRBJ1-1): NAGVMQNPRHLVRRRGQEARLRCSPMKGHSHVYWYRQLPEEGLKFMVYLQKENIIDESGMPKERFSAEFPKEGPSILRIQQVVRGDSAAYFCASSPADRKAFFGQGTRLTVV.

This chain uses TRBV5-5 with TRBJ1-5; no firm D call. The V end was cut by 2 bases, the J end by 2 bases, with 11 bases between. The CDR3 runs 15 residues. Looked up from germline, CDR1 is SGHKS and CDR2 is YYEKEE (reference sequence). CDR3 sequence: CASSFLPGGNQPQHF. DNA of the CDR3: TGTGCCAGCAGCTTTTTGCCCGGAGGCAATCAGCCCCAGCATTTT.

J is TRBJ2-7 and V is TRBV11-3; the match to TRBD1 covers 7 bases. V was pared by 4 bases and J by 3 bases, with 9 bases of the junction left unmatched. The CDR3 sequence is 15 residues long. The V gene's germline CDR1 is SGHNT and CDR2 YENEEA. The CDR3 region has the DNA TGTGCCAGCAGCTCCCCGGGACAGTTGATCTACGAGCAGTACTTC. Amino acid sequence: CASSSPGQLIYEQYF.

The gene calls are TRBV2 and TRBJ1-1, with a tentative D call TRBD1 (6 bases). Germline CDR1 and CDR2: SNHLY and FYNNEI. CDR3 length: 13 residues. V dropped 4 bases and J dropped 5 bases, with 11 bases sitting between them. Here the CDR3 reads CASSGERGTEAFF. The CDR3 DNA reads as TGTGCCAGCAGTGGGGAGAGGGGGACTGAAGCTTTCTTT. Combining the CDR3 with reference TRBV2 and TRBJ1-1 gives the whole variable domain EPEVTQTPSHQVTQMGQEVILRCVPISNHLYFYWYRQILGQKVEFLVSFYNNEISEKSEIFDDQFSVERPDGSNFTLKIRSTKLEDSAMYFCASSGERGTEAFFGQGTRLTVV.

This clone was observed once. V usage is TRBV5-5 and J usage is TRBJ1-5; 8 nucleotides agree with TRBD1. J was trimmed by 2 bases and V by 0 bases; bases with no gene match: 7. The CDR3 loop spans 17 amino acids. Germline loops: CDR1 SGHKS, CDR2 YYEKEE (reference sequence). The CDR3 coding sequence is TGTGCCAGCAGCTTGGACGGGTCAGGGGGCCGCAATCAGCCCCAGCATTTT. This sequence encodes CASSLDGSGGRNQPQHF.

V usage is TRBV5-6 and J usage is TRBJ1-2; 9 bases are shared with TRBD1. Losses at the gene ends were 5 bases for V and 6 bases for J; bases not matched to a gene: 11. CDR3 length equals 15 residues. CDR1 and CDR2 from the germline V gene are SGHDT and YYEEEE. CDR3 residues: CASRFRGQGINGYTF. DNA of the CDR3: TGTGCCAGCAGATTTAGGGGACAGGGAATCAATGGCTACACCTTC. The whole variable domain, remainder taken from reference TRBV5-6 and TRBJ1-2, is DAGVTQSPTHLIKTRGQQVTLRCSPKSGHDTVSWYQQALGQGPQFIFQYYEEEERQRGNFPDRFSGHQFPNYSSELNVNALLLGDSALYLCASRFRGQGINGYTFGSGTRLTVV.

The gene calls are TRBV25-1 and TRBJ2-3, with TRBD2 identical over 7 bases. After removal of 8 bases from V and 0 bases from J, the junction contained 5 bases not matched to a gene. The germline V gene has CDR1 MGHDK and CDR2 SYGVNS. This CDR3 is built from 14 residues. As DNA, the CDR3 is TGTGCCAGCTCCCTAGCGGCTAGCACAGATACGCAGTATTTT. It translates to CASSLAASTDTQYF. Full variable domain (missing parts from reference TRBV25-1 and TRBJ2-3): EADIYQTPRYLVIGTGKKITLECSQTMGHDKMYWYQQDPGMELHLIHYSYGVNSTEKGDLSSESTVSRIRTEHFPLTLESARPSHTSQYLCASSLAASTDTQYFGPGTRLTVL.

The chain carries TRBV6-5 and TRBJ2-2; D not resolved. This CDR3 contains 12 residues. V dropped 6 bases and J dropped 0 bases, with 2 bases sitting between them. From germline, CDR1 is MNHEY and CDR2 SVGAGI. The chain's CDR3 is CASSANTGELFF. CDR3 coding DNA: TGTGCCAGCAGCGCGAACACCGGGGAGCTGTTTTTT.